The 23 T cell receptor beta chains below come from one sample, sequenced in a study of T cells in Graves' hyperthyroidism and ophthalmopathy. Authors of the study amplified TCR beta CDR3 regions from RNA transcripts. The HTBI primer set drove a first-round RT-PCR of the TCR CDR3. TCRdb re-derived calls from the multiplex PCR reads in MiXCR, one entry per CDR3 protein. Of under 800,000 distinct CDR3 sequences listed, around 15% are singletons. Sequenced sample: blood. These receptors were collected from a young woman with Graves' hyperthyroidism.

This clonotype occurred many times. This rearrangement joins TRBV2 to TRBJ2-6, with 7 bases matching TRBD1. There are 16 residues in the CDR3. The V gene end was trimmed by 5 bases and the J gene end by 0 bases; junction bases not matched to a gene: 4. Germline CDR1 is SNHLY and CDR2 is FYNNEI. The CDR3 nucleotides are TGTGCCAGCAGTAGACAGGGAGACTCTGGGGCCAACGTCCTGACTTTC. As protein: CASSRQGDSGANVLTF.

This rearrangement joins TRBV4-3 to TRBJ2-3; 9 positions match TRBD1. The V gene's germline CDR1 is LGHNA and CDR2 YSLEER. The length of the CDR3 is 22 residues. V lost 0 bases to trimming and J lost 6 bases; unmatched junction nucleotides: 25. As DNA, the CDR3 is TGCGCCAGCAGCCAAGATCCCCCTCCGGACAGGGGTTTTCGCTCGTATGAGGATACGCAGTATTTT. It specifies CASSQDPPPDRGFRSYEDTQYF.

The chain has TRBV3-1 and TRBJ2-4; 7 bases map to TRBD2. Germline V gene data show CDR1 as LGHDT and CDR2 as YNNKEL (reference sequence). The CDR3 is 16 residues long. J was trimmed by 8 bases and V by 1 base; bases with no gene match: 11. CDR3 protein: CASSQVGGSGKDIQYF. The DNA of the CDR3 is TGTGCCAGCAGCCAAGTTGGAGGAAGCGGGAAGGACATTCAGTACTTC. Drawing the rest from reference TRBV3-1 and TRBJ2-4, the complete variable domain is DTAVSQTPKYLVTQMGNDKSIKCEQNLGHDTMYWYKQDSKKFLKIMFSYNNKELIINETVPNRFSPKSPDKAHLNLHINSLELGDSAVYFCASSQVGGSGKDIQYFGAGTRLSVL.

This clonotype has only a few counts. This rearrangement joins TRBV30 to TRBJ1-4; D is perhaps TRBD1 (5 bases). Germline V gene sequence: CDR1 GTSNPN, CDR2 SVGIG (reference sequence). This CDR3 has 16 residues. V gave up 7 bases and J gave up 0 bases, with 18 bases separating them. The CDR3 sequence is CASSSGQGPTNEKLFF. CDR3 bases: TGTGCCTCCTCGTCGGGCCAGGGCCCAACTAATGAAAAACTGTTTTTT.

This clonotype was counted a few times. The chain recombines TRBV18 with TRBJ2-3; D is perhaps TRBD1 or TRBD2 (5 bases each). The CDR3 totals 17 residues. Germline V gives CDR1 KGHSH, CDR2 LQKENI. Trimming pared 0 bases from V and 4 bases from J, leaving 17 bases between. For the CDR3, the DNA is TGTGCCAGCTCACCACCGGGTTGGGGGAGTTTGGCAGATACGCAGTATTTT. Amino acid sequence: CASSPPGWGSLADTQYF.

J is TRBJ1-1 and V is TRBV4-1, with D maybe TRBD1 (5 bases). Germline CDR1 reads MGHRA; CDR2 reads YSYEKL. This CDR3 comprises 17 residues. V gave up 0 bases and J gave up 0 bases, with 14 bases separating them. The DNA of the CDR3 is TGCGCCAGCAGCCAAGAAGAGGGGTGCGGGGTGAACACTGAAGCTTTCTTT. It codes for CASSQEEGCGVNTEAFF.

This clonotype was recorded at least ten times. V is TRBV2 and J is TRBJ2-2; TRBD2 aligns across 7 bases. CDR3 length equals 16 residues. J was trimmed by 2 bases and V by 6 bases; bases with no gene match: 9. Germline CDR1 and CDR2: SNHLY and FYNNEI. The CDR3 loop is CASRPRGGTNTGELFF. CDR3 bases: TGTGCCAGCAGGCCCCGGGGAGGGACTAACACCGGGGAGCTGTTTTTT.

This clonotype was counted many times. CDR3 DNA sequence: TGTGCCAGCAGCTTGGAAGGGACAAAGTATGGCTACACCTTC. Protein product: CASSLEGTKYGYTF. The chain recombines TRBV5-5 with TRBJ1-2; D possibly corresponds to TRBD1 (6 bases). The CDR3 is 14 residues long. The germline V gene has CDR1 SGHKS and CDR2 YYEKEE (reference sequence). Trimming cost V 0 bases and J 5 bases, with 11 bases left between them. Complete variable domain (other parts from reference TRBV5-5 and TRBJ1-2): DAGVTQSPTHLIKTRGQQVTLRCSPISGHKSVSWYQQVLGQGPQFIFQYYEKEERGRGNFPDRFSARQFPNYSSELNVNALLLGDSALYLCASSLEGTKYGYTFGSGTRLTVV.

There are many counts of this clonotype. This sequence joins TRBV11-2 and TRBJ2-7; possibly TRBD1 for D (6 bases). V lost 5 bases to trimming and J lost 0 bases, with 20 bases between them. This CDR3 comprises 17 residues. Per the germline V gene, CDR1 is SGHAT and CDR2 is FQNNGV. The CDR3 loop reads CASSLPTGIGSSYEQYF. The CDR3 DNA reads TGTGCCAGCAGCCTTCCTACAGGGATTGGGAGCTCCTACGAGCAGTACTTC.

On this clonotype: Being one base from a much bigger clone, this may be a read error. V and J are TRBV20-1 and TRBJ2-1, with a possible D match to TRBD2 (6 bases). This CDR3 is 14 amino acids long. From germline, CDR1 is DFQATT and CDR2 SNEGSKA (reference sequence). V lost 6 bases and J 7 bases, leaving 19 bases between the germline ends. The CDR3 DNA is TGCAGTGCCCTCCAACTAACGGGAGTAAATGAGCAGTTCTTC. The encoded protein is CSALQLTGVNEQFF.

The sample holds a few counts of this clonotype. V gene TRBV11-2 combines with J gene TRBJ2-1, with 8 nucleotides matching TRBD1. Germline CDR1 is SGHAT and CDR2 is FQNNGV. Trimming took 0 bases from V and 6 from J; bases not matched to a gene: 10. CDR3 length: 17 residues. CDR3 in amino acids: CASSLDWPGGRGNEQFF. CDR3 bases: TGTGCCAGCAGCTTAGACTGGCCAGGGGGCCGGGGCAATGAGCAGTTCTTC.

This clonotype was seen a few times. A much larger clonotype is one base distant, so this may be a read error. The chain combines TRBV20-1 with TRBJ2-7; 10 bases are shared with TRBD1. CDR1 and CDR2 (germline): DFQATT, SNEGSKA (reference sequence). This CDR3 has 14 residues. DNA of the CDR3: TGCAATGCTAGCGGCGGCGACAGGGGGCACGAGCAGTACTTC. This sequence encodes CNASGGDRGHEQYF.

As regards this clonotype: A clone one base away is much larger, so this may be a read error. V and J are TRBV20-1 and TRBJ1-4; no clear D gene. The length of the CDR3 is 17 residues. The V gene's germline CDR1 is DFQATT and CDR2 SNEGSKA (reference sequence). Trimming cost V 1 base and J 6 bases, with 21 bases left between them. In nucleotides, the CDR3 is TGCAGTGCTAGAGCCAGCGGCCCGGCCGGGATTGATGAAAAACTGTTTTTT. This translates into CSARASGPAGIDEKLFF.

This clonotype showed up many times. The chain couples TRBV2 to TRBJ1-3, with a weak D call TRBD1 (5 bases). Germline loops: CDR1 SNHLY, CDR2 FYNNEI. Between the trimmed V and J ends, which lost 5 bases and 0 bases, there was a span of 8 bases. The length of the CDR3 is 14 residues. The CDR3, as DNA: TGTGCCAGCAGTCCCGACAGCTCTGGAAACACCATATATTTT. Protein: CASSPDSSGNTIYF.

The CDR3: CASRISRGVSGEQYF. The CDR3 DNA sequence: TGTGCCAGCAGGATCAGCAGGGGCGTTAGTGGCGAGCAGTACTTC. The V call is TRBV6-1, the J call TRBJ2-7; a possible D gene is TRBD1 (6 bases). Germline CDR1 MNHNS, CDR2 SASEGT. The CDR3 is 15 residues long. Trimming shortened V by 6 bases and J by 6 bases, and 21 bases separated the two germline ends.

This clonotype was counted many times. Written as DNA, the CDR3 is TGTGCCAGCAGCTTAGCGAGGGTGATAGCGGGAGTCGTGGGGTACACAGATACGCAGTATTTT. It yields the protein CASSLARVIAGVVGYTDTQYF. This chain uses TRBV7-8 with TRBJ2-3, with 9 bases lining up with TRBD2. Germline CDR1 reads SGHVS; CDR2 reads FQNEAQ. The CDR3 consists of 21 residues. V gave up 0 bases and J gave up 2 bases; unmatched junction bases: 18. Full variable domain (missing parts from reference TRBV7-8 and TRBJ2-3): GAGVSQSPRYKVAKRGQDVALRCDPISGHVSLFWYQQALGQGPEFLTYFQNEAQLDKSGLPSDRFFAERPEGSVSTLKIQRTQQEDSAVYLCASSLARVIAGVVGYTDTQYFGPGTRLTVL.

The chain has TRBV27 and TRBJ1-6; the match to TRBD1 covers 9 bases. CDR1 is MNHEY, CDR2 SMNVEV, per germline (reference sequence). V lost 4 bases, J lost 7 bases, and 11 bases stayed unmatched. The CDR3 is made up of 17 amino acids. The CDR3 region is CASSSLGDRVSNSPLHF. The CDR3 region has the DNA TGTGCCAGCAGTTCCCTCGGGGACAGGGTATCGAATTCACCCCTCCACTTT.

V is TRBV28 and J is TRBJ2-7, with TRBD1 identical over 8 bases. Germline V CDR1 and CDR2: MDHEN, SYDVKM. The J segment lost 6 bases and the V segment lost 5 bases, leaving 15 bases of the junction unmatched. The CDR3 consists of 16 residues. CDR3 bases: TGTGCCAGCAGTAAAGATCAGGGGGCGCGAATAATCGAGCAGTACTTC. It specifies CASSKDQGARIIEQYF.

This clonotype appeared many times. This chain uses TRBV3-1 with TRBJ1-1, with D hard to call. This CDR3 region has 15 residues. Germline lookup yields CDR1 LGHDT and CDR2 YNNKEL (reference sequence). Trimming shortened V by 1 base and J by 3 bases, and 12 bases separated the two germline ends. The chain's CDR3 is CASSQGRAYYTEAFF. CDR3 in DNA: TGTGCCAGCAGCCAAGGTCGGGCTTACTACACTGAAGCTTTCTTT.

This rearrangement joins TRBV6-7 to TRBJ1-3, with D possibly matching TRBD1 (5 bases). TRBV6-7 is an ORF; its function is uncertain. Trimming pared 7 bases from V and 0 bases from J, leaving 13 bases between. This CDR3 region has 15 residues. The CDR3 nucleotides are TGTGCCAGCACTATACAGGTCTGCTCTGGAAACACCATATATTTT. Translating it yields CASTIQVCSGNTIYF.

The sample holds one count of this clonotype. This chain's CDR3 is CASSLTGQENYGYTF. The CDR3 DNA sequence: TGTGCCAGCAGCCTAACGGGACAGGAGAACTATGGCTACACCTTC. The rearrangement uses TRBV6-1 and TRBJ1-2, with 8 bases identical to TRBD1. The V segment lost 6 bases and the J segment 2 bases; nucleotides outside the gene matches: 8. CDR1 and CDR2 (germline): MNHNS, SASEGT. The CDR3 sequence is 15 residues long.

The count of this clonotype is one. CDR3 amino acids: CASSQEGGRSYGYTF. In DNA form, the CDR3 reads TGCGCCAGCAGCCAAGAGGGGGGGCGCAGCTATGGCTACACCTTC. The chain employs TRBV4-1 and TRBJ1-2, with a weak D call TRBD1 (6 bases). From germline, CDR1 is MGHRA and CDR2 YSYEKL. This CDR3 has 15 residues. The V end lost 0 bases, the J end lost 4 bases, and 12 bases lay between the germline ends.

This clonotype was observed a single time. The chain has TRBV27 and TRBJ1-3; maybe TRBD1 (6 bases). Trimming took off 3 bases at V and 2 bases at J, with 11 bases between the two ends. CDR3 length equals 15 residues. CDR1 is MNHEY, CDR2 SMNVEV, per germline (reference sequence). Written as DNA, the CDR3 is TGTGCCAGCAGTTTTACAGGGAGCACTGGAAACACCATATATTTT. Its translation: CASSFTGSTGNTIYF.